This TCR beta chain is drawn from a study of T cell repertoires in cytomegalovirus infection. General study results and limits: Ex vivo responses were dominated by HLA-C-restricted CMV-specific TCR beta clonotypes. Cumulative public TCR beta family frequency identified carriers of CMV plus the relevant HLA.

For this clonotype: Its antigen is not identified.

TCRdb re-analysed the reads in MiXCR, keeping a single row per CDR3 protein. The sample has about 740,000 distinct CDR3 sequences, 35% seen once; the top ten hold under 3.5%. The CDR3 is 14 residues long. Deletions cut 6 bases from V and 0 bases from J, with 11 bases between. The chain links TRBV12-3 or TRBV12-4 to TRBJ2-5; a weak D match, TRBD2 (6 bases). This sequence originates from a human donor in good health (CMV status not recorded). Some clones in this sample may be carry-over from other donors' samples. The sequencing input was PBMCs. The CDR3 loop reads CASSPGTYQETQYF. The CDR3 nucleotides are TGTGCCAGCAGCCCCGGGACTTACCAAGAGACCCAGTACTTC.